The 21 T cell receptor beta chains in this list originate from one sample, sequenced in a study of T cell changes during pregnancy in multiple sclerosis. Sequenced by immunoSEQ multiplex PCR; TCRdb stores in-frame clones only, minus some. The sample shows tens of thousands of clones, around 92% of them seen only once. The sample in question was peripheral blood, obtained after pregnancy. The receptors were gathered from a female donor with multiple sclerosis, enrolled in a pregnancy study.

The genes are TRBV28 and TRBJ2-5; 10 bases fit TRBD1. The CDR3 has 15 amino acids. Trimming took 4 bases from V and 5 from J; bases not matched to a gene: 7. CDR1 and CDR2 (germline): MDHEN, SYDVKM. CDR3 coding DNA: TGTGCCAGCAGTTCACCGGGACAGGGGTTGGAGACCCAGTACTTC. As protein: CASSSPGQGLETQYF. The full variable domain, its missing parts supplied by reference TRBV28 and TRBJ2-5, is DVKVTQSSRYLVKRTGEKVFLECVQDMDHENMFWYRQDPGLGLRLIYFSYDVKMKEKGDIPEGYSVSREKKERFSLILESASTNQTSMYLCASSSPGQGLETQYFGPGTRLLVL.

This clone was counted only a few times. This chain links TRBV5-6 with TRBJ2-4; 7 bases fit TRBD1. The germline V gene encodes CDR1 SGHDT and CDR2 YYEEEE. The CDR3 has 14 amino acids. With 5 bases clipped from V and 3 bases from J, the junction kept 5 bases outside the gene matches. The CDR3 region has the DNA TGTGCCAGCAGGCATTACAGGGGCAAAAACATTCAGTACTTC. Protein: CASRHYRGKNIQYF.

V and J are TRBV30 and TRBJ2-5; tentatively, D is TRBD1 (6 bases). The CDR3 has 14 amino acids. V was trimmed by 1 base and J by 4 bases, leaving 13 bases between them. Looked up from germline, CDR1 is GTSNPN and CDR2 is SVGIG (reference sequence). CDR3 nucleotide sequence: TGTGCCTGGAGTGGGGTGTCAGGGGTAGAGACCCAGTACTTC. Its translation: CAWSGVSGVETQYF. The entire variable domain, with the rest obtained from reference TRBV30 and TRBJ2-5, is as follows: SQTIHQWPATLVQPVGSPLSLECTVEGTSNPNLYWYRQAAGRGLQLLFYSVGIGQISSEVPQNLSASRPQDRQFILSSKKLLLSDSGFYLCAWSGVSGVETQYFGPGTRLLVL.

V gene TRBV10-3 combines with J gene TRBJ1-1, with a possible D match to TRBD1 (5 bases). V lost 0 bases, J lost 0 bases, and 11 bases lay in between. Germline CDR1 is ENHRY and CDR2 is SYGVKD. The CDR3 covers 16 residues. CDR3 region: CAISESGRGLNTEAFF. CDR3 bases: TGTGCCATCAGTGAGTCAGGAAGGGGCCTGAACACTGAAGCTTTCTTT.

This sequence joins TRBV18 and TRBJ2-5; D is ambiguous. Trimming took 1 base from V and 5 from J, leaving 20 bases between them. There are 17 residues in the CDR3. The germline gives CDR1 KGHSH, CDR2 LQKENI. In nucleotides, the CDR3 is TGTGCCAGCTCACCACAAGGCGTACCGCGGCCTGCGGAGACCCAGTACTTC. The encoded protein is CASSPQGVPRPAETQYF. Full variable domain (rest looked up from reference TRBV18 and TRBJ2-5): NAGVMQNPRHLVRRRGQEARLRCSPMKGHSHVYWYRQLPEEGLKFMVYLQKENIIDESGMPKERFSAEFPKEGPSILRIQQVVRGDSAAYFCASSPQGVPRPAETQYFGPGTRLLVL.

J is TRBJ2-1 and V is TRBV12-5; tentative D call: TRBD2 (5 bases). From germline, CDR1 is LGHNT and CDR2 FRNRAP. The CDR3 covers 16 residues. The V end lost 5 bases, the J end lost 4 bases, and 18 bases lay between the germline ends. CDR3 bases: TGTGCTAGTGGTCCTCCCGTTGCGCGGACTTACAATGAGCAGTTCTTC. The encoded protein is CASGPPVARTYNEQFF.

This clone was observed a handful of times. This chain connects TRBV30 to TRBJ1-1; no firm D call. CDR1 is GTSNPN and CDR2 is SVGIG in the germline V gene (reference sequence). The length of the CDR3 is 13 residues. The V gene lost 5 bases and the J gene lost 0 bases, with 10 bases spanning the gap. CDR3 region: CAWGRGVNTEAFF. The CDR3 bases are TGTGCCTGGGGACGCGGGGTGAACACTGAAGCTTTCTTT.

The chain combines TRBV29-1 with TRBJ1-2; 7 bases line up with TRBD1. The CDR3 is made up of 12 amino acids. The V gene's germline CDR1 is SQVTM and CDR2 ANQGSEA. DNA of the CDR3: TGCGGAGACAGGGATAATACCTATGGCTACACCTTC. Protein sequence: CGDRDNTYGYTF.

The V and J genes are TRBV7-3 and TRBJ1-2; possible D gene TRBD1, 6 bases. Trimming took 5 bases from V and 9 from J, leaving 22 bases between them. This CDR3 contains 15 residues. CDR1 and CDR2 (germline): SGHTA, FQGTGA. CDR3 nucleotides: TGTGCCAGCAGCCCAGGGGCCACCGCGGTCGCTAGCTACACCTTC. This sequence encodes CASSPGATAVASYTF.

V and J are TRBV30 and TRBJ2-7; TRBD1 agrees at 8 bases. The germline V gene encodes CDR1 GTSNPN and CDR2 SVGIG (reference sequence). J gave up 0 bases and V 5 bases, and 0 bases lay outside the gene matches. This CDR3 is built from 12 residues. The CDR3, as DNA: TGTGCCTGGGGGACAGGCTCCTACGAGCAGTACTTC. It is translated as CAWGTGSYEQYF. The entire variable domain, with the rest obtained from reference TRBV30 and TRBJ2-7, is as follows: SQTIHQWPATLVQPVGSPLSLECTVEGTSNPNLYWYRQAAGRGLQLLFYSVGIGQISSEVPQNLSASRPQDRQFILSSKKLLLSDSGFYLCAWGTGSYEQYFGPGTRLTVT.

This clone was seen just once. The chain combines TRBV4-3 with TRBJ2-1; 10 nucleotides line up with TRBD2. Trimming took 5 bases from V and 10 from J; bases not matched to a gene: 5. Looked up from germline, CDR1 is LGHNA and CDR2 is YSLEER. The CDR3 is made up of 13 amino acids. The DNA of the CDR3 is TGCGCCAGCAGCAGACTAGCGGGCAGGGAGCAGTTCTTC. Translation gives CASSRLAGREQFF.

This clone is a singleton in its sample. The chain combines TRBV6-5 with TRBJ2-1; no reliable D call. V was trimmed by 7 bases and J by 7 bases, leaving 17 bases between them. Germline CDR1 and CDR2: MNHEY and SVGAGI. This CDR3 has 14 residues. Here the CDR3 reads CASTKGVERNEQFF. CDR3 sequence (DNA): TGTGCCAGCACTAAAGGAGTAGAAAGGAATGAGCAGTTCTTC.

J is TRBJ1-4 and V is TRBV7-2; TRBD1 matches at 7 bases. V trimming: 5 bases; J trimming: 8 bases; junction bases outside the gene matches: 11. Germline V gene lookup returns CDR1 SGHTA and CDR2 FQGNSA. The CDR3 covers 15 residues. The CDR3 loop reads CASSQWGTDSEKLFF. The CDR3 DNA sequence: TGTGCCAGCAGCCAGTGGGGGACAGATTCGGAAAAACTGTTTTTT.

The V gene is TRBV6-5, the J gene TRBJ2-2; D uncertain. Trimming took off 7 bases at V and 0 bases at J, with 12 bases between the two ends. From germline, CDR1 is MNHEY and CDR2 SVGAGI. This CDR3 is 15 amino acids long. The CDR3: CASTMADPNTGELFF. CDR3 sequence (DNA): TGTGCCAGCACGATGGCGGATCCGAACACCGGGGAGCTGTTTTTT.

The V call is TRBV6-5, the J call TRBJ1-2; maybe TRBD1 (6 bases). The CDR3 runs to 15 residues. CDR1 and CDR2 (germline): MNHEY, SVGAGI. The V end lost 7 bases, the J end lost 0 bases, and 15 bases lay between the germline ends. The CDR3 DNA reads TGTGCCAGCAAAGAAGGGGGAACCACTAACTATGGCTACACCTTC. It codes for CASKEGGTTNYGYTF.

In this sample, this clone turned up once. This chain links TRBV18 with TRBJ2-7, with a tentative D call TRBD1 (6 bases). Per germline, CDR1 KGHSH and CDR2 LQKENI. Trimming stripped 3 bases from V and 4 bases from J, with 13 bases between. The CDR3 runs to 14 residues. Here the CDR3 DNA reads TGTGCCAGCTCACCGGTACAGGGAGATTACGAGCAGTACTTC. Its translation is CASSPVQGDYEQYF.

A remark on this clone: At one boundary the junction diverges from the germline segment, which might be a read error. CDR3 coding DNA: TGTGCCAGCAGTTTAAATTCGGGGGGGACAGCCTTCTTC. This sequence encodes CASSLNSGGTAFF. This chain joins TRBV27 and TRBJ2-7, with TRBD2 as a possible D gene (8 bases). Germline V CDR1 and CDR2: MNHEY, SMNVEV (reference sequence). CDR3 length: 13 residues.

The J gene is TRBJ2-5, the V gene TRBV5-4, with a tentative D call TRBD2 (5 bases). The CDR3 is 14 amino acids. The germline V and J ends were trimmed by 5 bases and 5 bases, with 16 bases remaining between them. CDR1 SGHNT and CDR2 YYREEE come from the germline V gene (reference sequence). CDR3 coding DNA: TGTGCCAGCAGTTCGAGCGGTCCTGGGGAGACCCAGTACTTC. It is translated as CASSSSGPGETQYF. Looking up the rest from reference TRBV5-4 and TRBJ2-5 gives the full variable domain: ETGVTQSPTHLIKTRGQQVTLRCSSQSGHNTVSWYQQALGQGPQFIFQYYREEENGRGNFPPRFSGLQFPNYSSELNVNALELDDSALYLCASSSSGPGETQYFGPGTRLLVL.

The rearrangement links TRBV2 to TRBJ2-7; D is uncertain. The CDR3 loop spans 13 amino acids. Germline V gives CDR1 SNHLY, CDR2 FYNNEI. V lost 11 bases, J lost 0 bases, and 14 bases lay in between. Here the CDR3 reads CASRGTDSYEQYF. The DNA of the CDR3 is TGTGCCTCCAGAGGCACCGACTCCTACGAGCAGTACTTC.

The chain recombines TRBV28 with TRBJ1-4; D might be TRBD1 (6 bases). The V end was cut by 2 bases, the J end by 0 bases, with 13 bases between. CDR3 length equals 17 residues. Germline lookup yields CDR1 MDHEN and CDR2 SYDVKM. The CDR3 coding sequence is TGTGCCAGCAGTTTAGATCGGACAGCCTCAACTAATGAAAAACTGTTTTTT. Amino acids: CASSLDRTASTNEKLFF. The whole variable domain, filled in from reference TRBV28 and TRBJ1-4, reads DVKVTQSSRYLVKRTGEKVFLECVQDMDHENMFWYRQDPGLGLRLIYFSYDVKMKEKGDIPEGYSVSREKKERFSLILESASTNQTSMYLCASSLDRTASTNEKLFFGSGTQLSVL.

The chain is built from TRBV7-8 and TRBJ2-7, with D possibly matching TRBD1 (5 bases). Trimming removed 4 bases at V and 3 bases at J, with 10 bases between. The V gene's germline CDR1 is SGHVS and CDR2 FQNEAQ. The CDR3 loop spans 13 amino acids. The CDR3 DNA reads TGTGCCAGCAGCTGGGGCCCAGTCTACGAGCAGTACTTC. It codes for CASSWGPVYEQYF.